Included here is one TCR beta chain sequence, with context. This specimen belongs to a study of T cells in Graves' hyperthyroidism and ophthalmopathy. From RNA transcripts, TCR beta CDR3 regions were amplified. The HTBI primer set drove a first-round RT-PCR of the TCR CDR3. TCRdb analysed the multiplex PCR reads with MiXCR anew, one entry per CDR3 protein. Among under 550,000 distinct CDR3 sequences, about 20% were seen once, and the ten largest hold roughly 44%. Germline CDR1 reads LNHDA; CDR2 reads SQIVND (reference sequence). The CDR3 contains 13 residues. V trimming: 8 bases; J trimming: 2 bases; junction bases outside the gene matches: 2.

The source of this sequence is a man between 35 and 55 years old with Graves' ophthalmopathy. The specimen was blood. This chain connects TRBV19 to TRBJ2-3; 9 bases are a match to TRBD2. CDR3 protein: CASRGGATDTQYF. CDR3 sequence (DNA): TGTGCCAGTCGCGGGGGGGCCACAGATACGCAGTATTTT.